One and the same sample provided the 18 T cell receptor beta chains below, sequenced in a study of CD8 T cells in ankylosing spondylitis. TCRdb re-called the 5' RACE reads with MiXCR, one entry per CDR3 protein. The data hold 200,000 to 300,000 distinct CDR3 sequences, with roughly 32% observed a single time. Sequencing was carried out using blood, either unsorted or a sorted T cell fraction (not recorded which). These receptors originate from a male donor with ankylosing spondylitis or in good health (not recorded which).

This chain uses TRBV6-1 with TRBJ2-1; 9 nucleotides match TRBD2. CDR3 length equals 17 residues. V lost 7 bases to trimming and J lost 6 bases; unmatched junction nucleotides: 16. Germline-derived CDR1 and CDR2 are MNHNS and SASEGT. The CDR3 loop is CASIPGWGRGGGNEQFF. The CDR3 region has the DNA TGTGCCAGCATCCCCGGGTGGGGGCGGGGGGGAGGCAATGAGCAGTTCTTC.

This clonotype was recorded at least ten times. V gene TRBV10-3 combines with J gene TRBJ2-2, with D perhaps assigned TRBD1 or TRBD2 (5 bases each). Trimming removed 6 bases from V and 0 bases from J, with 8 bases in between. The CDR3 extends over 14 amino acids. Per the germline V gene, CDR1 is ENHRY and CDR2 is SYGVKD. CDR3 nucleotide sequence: TGTGCCATCAGAGGGACCACGAACACCGGGGAGCTGTTTTTT. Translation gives CAIRGTTNTGELFF.

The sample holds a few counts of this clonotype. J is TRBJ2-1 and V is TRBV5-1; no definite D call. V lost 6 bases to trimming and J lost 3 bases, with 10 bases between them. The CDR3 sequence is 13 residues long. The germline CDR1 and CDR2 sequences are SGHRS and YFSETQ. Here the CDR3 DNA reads TGCGCCAGCACCCTGGACGGCTACAATGAGCAGTTCTTC. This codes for CASTLDGYNEQFF. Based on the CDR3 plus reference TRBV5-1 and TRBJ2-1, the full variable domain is KAGVTQTPRYLIKTRGQQVTLSCSPISGHRSVSWYQQTPGQGLQFLFEYFSETQRNKGNFPGRFSGRQFSNSRSEMNVSTLELGDSALYLCASTLDGYNEQFFGPGTRLTVL.

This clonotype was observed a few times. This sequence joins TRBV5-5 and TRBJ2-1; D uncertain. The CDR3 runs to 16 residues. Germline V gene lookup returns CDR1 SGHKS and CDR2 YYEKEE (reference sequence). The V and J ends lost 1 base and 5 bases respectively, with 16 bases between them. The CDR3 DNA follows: TGTGCCAGCAGCTTGACCCAGACCCCAACCGACAATGAGCAGTTCTTC. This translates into CASSLTQTPTDNEQFF.

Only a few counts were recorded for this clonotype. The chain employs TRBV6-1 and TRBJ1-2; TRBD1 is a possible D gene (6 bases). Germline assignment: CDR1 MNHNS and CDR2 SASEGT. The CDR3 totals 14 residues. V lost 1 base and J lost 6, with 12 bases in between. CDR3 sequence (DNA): TGTGCCAGCAGTGAAGGCTGGCAGGGGAATGGCTACACCTTC. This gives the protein CASSEGWQGNGYTF.

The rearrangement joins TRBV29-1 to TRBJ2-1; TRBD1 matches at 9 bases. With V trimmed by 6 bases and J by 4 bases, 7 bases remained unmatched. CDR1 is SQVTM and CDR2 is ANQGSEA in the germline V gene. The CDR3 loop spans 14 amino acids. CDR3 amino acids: CSVKDRGFYNEQFF. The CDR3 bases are TGCAGCGTGAAAGACAGGGGGTTTTACAATGAGCAGTTCTTC.

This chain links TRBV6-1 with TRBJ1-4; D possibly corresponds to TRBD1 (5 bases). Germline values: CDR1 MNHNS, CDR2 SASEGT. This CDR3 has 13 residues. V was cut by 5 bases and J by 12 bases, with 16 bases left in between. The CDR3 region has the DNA TGTGCCAGCAGTCTCCTGAGGGGCGACGAACTGTTTTTT. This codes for CASSLLRGDELFF.

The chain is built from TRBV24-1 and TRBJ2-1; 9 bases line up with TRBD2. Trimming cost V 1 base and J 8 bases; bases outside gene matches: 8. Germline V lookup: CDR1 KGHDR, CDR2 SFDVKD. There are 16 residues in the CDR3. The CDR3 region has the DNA TGTGCCACCAGTGATTTTCGGCTAGCGGGGTCACATGAGCAGTTCTTC. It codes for CATSDFRLAGSHEQFF.

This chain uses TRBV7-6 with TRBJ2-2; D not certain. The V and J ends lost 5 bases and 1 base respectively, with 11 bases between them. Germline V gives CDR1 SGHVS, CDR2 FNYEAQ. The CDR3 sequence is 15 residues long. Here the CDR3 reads CASSPRVMNTGELFF. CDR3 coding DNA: TGTGCCAGCAGCCCACGGGTGATGAACACCGGGGAGCTGTTTTTT. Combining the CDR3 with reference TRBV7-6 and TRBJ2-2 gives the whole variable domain GAGVSQSPRYKVTKRGQDVALRCDPISGHVSLYWYRQALGQGPEFLTYFNYEAQQDKSGLPNDRFSAERPEGSISTLTIQRTEQRDSAMYRCASSPRVMNTGELFFGEGSRLTVL.

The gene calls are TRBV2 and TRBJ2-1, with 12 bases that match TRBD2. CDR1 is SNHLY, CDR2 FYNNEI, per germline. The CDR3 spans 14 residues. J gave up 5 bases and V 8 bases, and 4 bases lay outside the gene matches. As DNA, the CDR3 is TGTGCCAGCCTTAGGACTAGCGGGAACAATGAGCAGTTCTTC. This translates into CASLRTSGNNEQFF. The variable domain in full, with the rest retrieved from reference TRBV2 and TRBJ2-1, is EPEVTQTPSHQVTQMGQEVILRCVPISNHLYFYWYRQILGQKVEFLVSFYNNEISEKSEIFDDQFSVERPDGSNFTLKIRSTKLEDSAMYFCASLRTSGNNEQFFGPGTRLTVL.

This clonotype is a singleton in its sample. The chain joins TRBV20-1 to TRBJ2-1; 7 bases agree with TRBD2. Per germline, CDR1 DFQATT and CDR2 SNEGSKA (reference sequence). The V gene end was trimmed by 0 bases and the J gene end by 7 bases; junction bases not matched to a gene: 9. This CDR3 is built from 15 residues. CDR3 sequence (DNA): TGCAGTGCTAGAGATTTGGGGGGGGTACCAAATGAGCAGTTCTTC. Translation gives CSARDLGGVPNEQFF.

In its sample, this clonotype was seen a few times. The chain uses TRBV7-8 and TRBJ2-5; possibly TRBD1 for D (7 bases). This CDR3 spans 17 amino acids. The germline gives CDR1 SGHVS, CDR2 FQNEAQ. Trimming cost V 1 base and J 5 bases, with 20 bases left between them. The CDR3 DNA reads TGTGCCAGCAGCTTAGTGGGGAGGCTAGCCAGGGGGGAGACCCAGTACTTC. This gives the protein CASSLVGRLARGETQYF. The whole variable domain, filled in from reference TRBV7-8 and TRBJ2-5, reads GAGVSQSPRYKVAKRGQDVALRCDPISGHVSLFWYQQALGQGPEFLTYFQNEAQLDKSGLPSDRFFAERPEGSVSTLKIQRTQQEDSAVYLCASSLVGRLARGETQYFGPGTRLLVL.

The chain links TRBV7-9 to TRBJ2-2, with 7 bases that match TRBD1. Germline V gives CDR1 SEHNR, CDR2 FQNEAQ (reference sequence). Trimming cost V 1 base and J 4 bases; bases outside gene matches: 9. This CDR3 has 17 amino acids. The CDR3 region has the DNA TGTGCCAGCAGCTTAGGGTCGGGACAGCTACTCACCGGGGAGCTGTTTTTT. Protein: CASSLGSGQLLTGELFF.

Here the CDR3 DNA reads TGTGCCATCAGTGAGGTAATGAGCTCCTACGAGCAGTACTTC. Encoded protein: CAISEVMSSYEQYF. The chain is built from TRBV10-3 and TRBJ2-7; no firm D call. This CDR3 region has 14 residues. The V gene lost 2 bases and the J gene lost 0 bases, with 8 bases spanning the gap. The germline V gene has CDR1 ENHRY and CDR2 SYGVKD.

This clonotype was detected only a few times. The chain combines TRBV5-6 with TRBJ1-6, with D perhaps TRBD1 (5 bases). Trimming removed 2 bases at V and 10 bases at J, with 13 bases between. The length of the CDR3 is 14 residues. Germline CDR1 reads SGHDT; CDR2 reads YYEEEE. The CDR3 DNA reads TGTGCCAGCAGCTTCCGGCAGGGACGGTCACCCCTCCACTTT. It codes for CASSFRQGRSPLHF.

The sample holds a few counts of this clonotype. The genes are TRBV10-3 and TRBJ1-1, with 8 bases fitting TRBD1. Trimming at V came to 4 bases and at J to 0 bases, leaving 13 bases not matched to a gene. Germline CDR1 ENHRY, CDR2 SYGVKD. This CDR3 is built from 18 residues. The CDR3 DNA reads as TGTGCCATCAGTGCTCAGCCGACCAGGGGGCCGATGAACACTGAAGCTTTCTTT. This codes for CAISAQPTRGPMNTEAFF.

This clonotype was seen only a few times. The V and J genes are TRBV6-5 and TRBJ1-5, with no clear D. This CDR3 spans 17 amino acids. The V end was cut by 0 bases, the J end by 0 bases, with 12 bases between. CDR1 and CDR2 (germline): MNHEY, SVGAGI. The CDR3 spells CASSYSQAKNSNQPQHF. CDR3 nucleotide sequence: TGTGCCAGCAGTTACTCTCAGGCCAAGAATAGCAATCAGCCCCAGCATTTT.

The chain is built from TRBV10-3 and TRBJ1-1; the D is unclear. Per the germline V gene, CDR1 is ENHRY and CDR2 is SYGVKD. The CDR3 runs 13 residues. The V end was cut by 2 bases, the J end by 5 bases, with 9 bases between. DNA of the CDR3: TGTGCCATCAGTGAGGGACCCGCGACTGAAGCTTTCTTT. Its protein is CAISEGPATEAFF.